The 23 T cell receptor beta chains in this list originate from one sample, sequenced in a study of regulatory T cells in long-lasting Graves disease. Arm-PCR of CDR3 regions with iRepertoire HTBI primers generated TCR beta libraries. TCRdb ran MiXCR on the multiplex PCR reads and lists one entry per CDR3 protein. This table has a few hundred thousand distinct CDR3 sequences, about 15% appearing once. As for time point: newly diagnosed GD, antithyroid drugs for less than 3 months. RNA isolated from PBMCs was used to make the TCR library. The same data also contributed to another study, on T cells in Graves' hyperthyroidism and ophthalmopathy.

Sequenced here: peripheral blood mononuclear cells (PBMCs), sampled at new diagnosis, from a patient treated with antithyroid drugs. These receptors all come from a middle-aged woman with Graves disease.

In this sample, this clonotype turned up many times. The chain uses TRBV2 and TRBJ2-7, with a tentative D call TRBD1 (5 bases). The CDR3 runs to 14 residues. Germline V gene sequence: CDR1 SNHLY, CDR2 FYNNEI. The germline V and J ends were trimmed by 6 bases and 0 bases, with 12 bases remaining between them. Written as DNA, the CDR3 is TGTGCCAGCAGAGCCGACAGTTACTCCTACGAGCAGTACTTC. Residues: CASRADSYSYEQYF.

This clonotype was seen a handful of times. This chain joins TRBV12-3 or TRBV12-4 and TRBJ1-4, with TRBD1 matching 9 bases. The CDR3 spans 21 residues. V shed 1 base, J shed 2 bases, and the junction held 17 bases outside the gene matches. The CDR3, as DNA: TGTGCCAGCAGTTTAGGGGCACTTTGGGGGCGACAGGGGGAGACTAATGAAAAACTGTTTTTT. Its protein is CASSLGALWGRQGETNEKLFF.

There are many counts of this clonotype. The chain couples TRBV25-1 to TRBJ1-1; D perhaps matches TRBD1 (5 bases). This CDR3 region has 17 residues. CDR1 and CDR2 from the germline V gene are MGHDK and SYGVNS. Trimming pared 2 bases from V and 4 bases from J, leaving 20 bases between. The CDR3 loop reads CASSEPSPTATGTEAFF. The CDR3 DNA is TGTGCCAGCAGTGAACCATCACCGACAGCAACGGGCACTGAAGCTTTCTTT.

This clonotype was picked up many times. J is TRBJ1-5 and V is TRBV12-3 or TRBV12-4; D gene unclear. The CDR3 is made up of 13 amino acids. Trimming stripped 3 bases from V and 2 bases from J, with 5 bases between. Here the CDR3 reads CASSLAGNQPQHF. The CDR3 coding sequence is TGTGCCAGCAGTTTGGCCGGCAATCAGCCCCAGCATTTT.

The V and J genes are TRBV12-5 and TRBJ2-7; weak D call: TRBD2 (6 bases). This CDR3 contains 14 residues. CDR1 and CDR2 from the germline V gene are LGHNT and FRNRAP. The V end was cut by 1 base, the J end by 3 bases, with 10 bases between. CDR3 nucleotides: TGTGCTAGTGGTTTGGGGTCTAGCGACTACGAGCAGTACTTC. It is translated as CASGLGSSDYEQYF.

This chain uses TRBV7-3 with TRBJ2-1; a weak D match, TRBD2 (5 bases). The CDR3 length is 14 residues. The ends were cut back, 0 bases at V and 10 bases at J, with 13 bases in the middle. In germline, CDR1 is SGHTA, CDR2 FQGTGA. Here the CDR3 DNA reads TGTGCCAGCAGCTTAACTGCGGCTAGCCGAGAGCAGTTCTTC. It translates to CASSLTAASREQFF.

This sequence joins TRBV7-8 and TRBJ2-3, with a tentative D call TRBD1 (5 bases). Germline loops: CDR1 SGHVS, CDR2 FQNEAQ. The CDR3 consists of 16 residues. Deletions cut 5 bases from V and 3 bases from J, with 18 bases between. The CDR3 sequence is CASSPARVWSTDTQYF. CDR3 nucleotides: TGTGCCAGCAGCCCAGCCAGGGTTTGGAGTACAGATACGCAGTATTTT.

The chain is built from TRBV4-1 and TRBJ1-5, with D hard to call. CDR3 length: 15 amino acids. V was trimmed by 1 base and J by 2 bases, leaving 9 bases between them. In germline, CDR1 is MGHRA, CDR2 YSYEKL. The CDR3 DNA is TGCGCCAGCAGCCAAGGAGGGTCGCGCAATCAGCCCCAGCATTTT. This sequence encodes CASSQGGSRNQPQHF.

Points on this clonotype: A read error may be the cause here, since a much bigger clone is one base away. V usage is TRBV11-1 and J usage is TRBJ1-1, with D maybe TRBD1 (5 bases). The CDR3 is made up of 15 amino acids. Per germline, CDR1 SGHAT and CDR2 FQDESV (reference sequence). The ends were cut back, 1 base at V and 0 bases at J, with 9 bases in the middle. The CDR3 bases are TGTGCCAGCAGCTTAGGGACACCCATGAACACTGAAGCTTTCTTT. Translation: CASSLGTPMNTEAFF.

There are many counts of this clonotype. V is TRBV28 and J is TRBJ1-1; D may be TRBD1 (6 bases). The germline V gene has CDR1 MDHEN and CDR2 SYDVKM. The CDR3 has 12 residues. Trimming pared 5 bases from V and 4 bases from J, leaving 8 bases between. In DNA, the CDR3 is TGTGCCAGCAGTACAGGGACCACTGAAGCTTTCTTT. Its translation is CASSTGTTEAFF.

Many counts were recorded for this clonotype. V and J are TRBV9 and TRBJ2-7; D perhaps matches TRBD1 (6 bases). V shed 4 bases and J shed 3 bases, with 14 bases lying between them. This CDR3 is built from 14 residues. CDR1 is SGDLS and CDR2 is YYNGEE in the germline V gene. For the CDR3, the DNA is TGTGCCAGCAGCCCCCCAGGGGTTATCTACGAGCAGTACTTC. This sequence encodes CASSPPGVIYEQYF.

This clonotype appeared many times. J is TRBJ1-1 and V is TRBV28; D is unclear. V shed 6 bases and J shed 6 bases, with 17 bases lying between them. Germline CDR1 and CDR2: MDHEN and SYDVKM. This CDR3 spans 14 amino acids. The CDR3 DNA reads TGTGCCAGCAGACCCCATCTGGAGGCCCCTGAAGCTTTCTTT. It is translated as CASRPHLEAPEAFF. The full variable domain, its missing parts supplied by reference TRBV28 and TRBJ1-1, is DVKVTQSSRYLVKRTGEKVFLECVQDMDHENMFWYRQDPGLGLRLIYFSYDVKMKEKGDIPEGYSVSREKKERFSLILESASTNQTSMYLCASRPHLEAPEAFFGQGTRLTVV.

V is TRBV12-5 and J is TRBJ1-2, with D uncertain. Germline CDR1 reads LGHNT; CDR2 reads FRNRAP. CDR3 length: 14 residues. The ends were cut back, 6 bases at V and 7 bases at J, with 18 bases in the middle. CDR3 region: CASGLFSGRSGYTF. CDR3 coding DNA: TGTGCTAGTGGCCTTTTCAGTGGTCGTAGTGGCTACACCTTC.

This clonotype was seen many times. V gene TRBV12-3 or TRBV12-4 combines with J gene TRBJ2-1, with 7 positions matching TRBD2. The CDR3 consists of 13 residues. V shed 6 bases and J 6 bases; nucleotides not matched to a gene: 5. DNA for the CDR3: TGTGCCAGCAGCGACCCGGGGGGCAATGAGCAGTTCTTC. This codes for CASSDPGGNEQFF.

This clonotype was observed a handful of times. The V and J genes are TRBV3-1 and TRBJ2-2; D is perhaps TRBD2 (6 bases). CDR3 length equals 17 residues. Germline-derived CDR1 and CDR2 are LGHDT and YNNKEL (reference sequence). V shed 0 bases and J shed 2 bases, with 13 bases lying between them. CDR3 in amino acids: CASSQDYGDFNTGELFF. In nucleotides, the CDR3 is TGTGCCAGCAGCCAAGATTACGGGGACTTTAACACCGGGGAGCTGTTTTTT.

This clonotype showed up many times. The chain combines TRBV11-2 with TRBJ2-5; no firm D call. V was cut by 5 bases and J by 5 bases, with 15 bases left in between. CDR1 and CDR2 from the germline V gene are SGHAT and FQNNGV. CDR3 length: 14 amino acids. The CDR3 spells CASSPPMGYETQYF. CDR3 bases: TGTGCCAGCAGCCCGCCCATGGGGTACGAGACCCAGTACTTC.

Ten or more counts support this clonotype. The chain joins TRBV30 to TRBJ1-5; D unresolved. CDR1 and CDR2 (germline): GTSNPN, SVGIG (reference sequence). The CDR3 is made up of 13 amino acids. V lost 5 bases, J lost 5 bases, and 13 bases lay in between. The CDR3 nucleotides read TGTGCCTGGTCGAATTCTAAATATCAGCCCCAGCATTTT. It translates to CAWSNSKYQPQHF.

The chain has TRBV2 and TRBJ2-1; D may be TRBD1 or TRBD2 (5 bases each). V was cut by 3 bases and J by 10 bases, with 10 bases left in between. The CDR3 is 12 residues long. Germline values: CDR1 SNHLY, CDR2 FYNNEI. The CDR3 sequence: CASSDGTPEQFF. The CDR3 DNA reads as TGTGCCAGCAGTGACGGGACCCCCGAGCAGTTCTTC. The entire variable domain, with the rest obtained from reference TRBV2 and TRBJ2-1, is as follows: EPEVTQTPSHQVTQMGQEVILRCVPISNHLYFYWYRQILGQKVEFLVSFYNNEISEKSEIFDDQFSVERPDGSNFTLKIRSTKLEDSAMYFCASSDGTPEQFFGPGTRLTVL.

Worth noting for this clonotype: This likely traces to a read error, being one base from a far larger clone. The chain links TRBV2 to TRBJ2-3; 10 bases line up with TRBD2. This CDR3 contains 16 residues. The germline CDR1 and CDR2 sequences are SNHLY and FYNNEI. Trimming took 3 bases from V and 3 from J; bases not matched to a gene: 6. The CDR3 DNA reads as TGTGCCAGCAGTGATTCACTAGCGGGATCTACAGATACGCAGTATTTT. It specifies CASSDSLAGSTDTQYF.

This chain connects TRBV27 to TRBJ2-1, with D perhaps matching TRBD1 or TRBD2 (5 bases each). The V gene's germline CDR1 is MNHEY and CDR2 SMNVEV (reference sequence). V shed 6 bases and J shed 5 bases, with 14 bases lying between them. The CDR3 has 14 residues. The DNA for the CDR3 is TGTGCCAGCAGAAGAGGGGTGGTCCACAATGAGCAGTTCTTC. It translates to CASRRGVVHNEQFF.

This clonotype appeared a few times. The chain links TRBV5-6 to TRBJ2-5; the D gene is possibly TRBD2 (5 bases). Per germline, CDR1 SGHDT and CDR2 YYEEEE. Trimming removed 3 bases at V and 4 bases at J, with 22 bases between. This CDR3 is built from 17 residues. CDR3 residues: CASSSTYDGLQRETQYF. CDR3 nucleotides: TGTGCCAGCAGCTCTACGTATGACGGACTCCAAAGAGAGACCCAGTACTTC.

The gene calls are TRBV3-1 and TRBJ1-2; D is possibly TRBD1 (6 bases). The CDR3 has 12 amino acids. In germline, CDR1 is LGHDT, CDR2 YNNKEL (reference sequence). Trimming removed 3 bases from V and 7 bases from J, with 9 bases in between. CDR3 region: CASSHRGSGYTF. The CDR3 DNA reads as TGTGCCAGCAGCCACAGGGGAAGTGGCTACACCTTC.

This clonotype was seen more than once but under ten times. With a much larger clone just one base away, this may be a read error. The chain recombines TRBV6-2 or TRBV6-3 with TRBJ1-1, with D uncertain. Germline V CDR1 and CDR2: MNHEY, SVGEGT. The CDR3 has 13 amino acids. Trimming took 2 bases from V and 5 from J, leaving 9 bases between them. For the CDR3, the DNA is TGTGCCAGCAGTTACCCCGGGGTGACTGAAGCTTTCTTT. Amino acid sequence: CASSYPGVTEAFF.